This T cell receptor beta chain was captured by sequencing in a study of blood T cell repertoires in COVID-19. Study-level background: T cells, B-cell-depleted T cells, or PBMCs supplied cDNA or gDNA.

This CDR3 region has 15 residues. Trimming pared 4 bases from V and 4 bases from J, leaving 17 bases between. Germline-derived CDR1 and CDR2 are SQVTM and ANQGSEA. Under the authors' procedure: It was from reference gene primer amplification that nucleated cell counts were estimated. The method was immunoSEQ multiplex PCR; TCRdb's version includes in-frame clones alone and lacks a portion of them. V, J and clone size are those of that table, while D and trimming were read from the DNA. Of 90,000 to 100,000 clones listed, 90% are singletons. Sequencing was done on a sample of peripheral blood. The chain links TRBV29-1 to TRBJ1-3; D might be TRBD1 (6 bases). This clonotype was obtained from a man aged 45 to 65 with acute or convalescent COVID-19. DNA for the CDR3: TGCAGCGTTGCCCCAGGGGCCCTGGGGGGAAACACCATATATTTT. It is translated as CSVAPGALGGNTIYF.